Each of the 6 T cell receptor beta chains below was sequenced from the same sample in a study of T cells in Graves' hyperthyroidism and ophthalmopathy. Amplification of TCR beta CDR3 regions used RNA as the template. First-round RT-PCR targeting the TCR CDR3 was performed with the HTBI primer set. TCRdb recomputed calls from the multiplex PCR reads with MiXCR, one row per CDR3 protein. This repertoire shows hundreds of thousands of distinct CDR3 sequences, approximately 15% found once; its top ten account for roughly an eighth. Sequencing used blood. These receptors came from a man younger than 35 with Graves' ophthalmopathy.

This clonotype was seen many times. This chain links TRBV6-1 with TRBJ2-3; the D is unclear. The CDR3 sequence is 15 residues long. Trimming stripped 6 bases from V and 0 bases from J, with 13 bases between. Germline V gene sequence: CDR1 MNHNS, CDR2 SASEGT. For the CDR3, the DNA is TGTGCCAGCAGGAGACAATTTTTCAGCACAGATACGCAGTATTTT. Translation gives CASRRQFFSTDTQYF.

This clonotype was counted ten times or more. The genes are TRBV5-5 and TRBJ2-5; tentative D call: TRBD1 (6 bases). V was clipped by 2 bases and J by 5 bases, with 13 bases between them. This CDR3 comprises 14 residues. Germline loops: CDR1 SGHKS, CDR2 YYEKEE (reference sequence). CDR3 nucleotide sequence: TGTGCCAGCAGCTTTGGGGGCTTACGCGAGACCCAGTACTTC. This codes for CASSFGGLRETQYF.

This clonotype occurred many times. This rearrangement joins TRBV27 to TRBJ2-5; 10 nucleotides agree with TRBD1. The germline V gene has CDR1 MNHEY and CDR2 SMNVEV (reference sequence). The CDR3 loop spans 14 amino acids. After removal of 5 bases from V and 3 bases from J, the junction contained 3 bases not matched to a gene. The CDR3 sequence: CASSLGTGEETQYF. CDR3 in DNA: TGTGCCAGCAGTCTCGGGACAGGGGAAGAGACCCAGTACTTC.

This clonotype showed up many times. V usage is TRBV20-1 and J usage is TRBJ2-3, with 10 bases lining up with TRBD1. There are 15 residues in the CDR3. Germline V CDR1 and CDR2: DFQATT, SNEGSKA (reference sequence). With 2 bases clipped from V and 4 bases from J, the junction kept 6 bases outside the gene matches. DNA for the CDR3: TGCAGTGCTAGACCGGGACAGGGGAGCGCAGATACGCAGTATTTT. It codes for CSARPGQGSADTQYF.

The J gene is TRBJ2-1, the V gene TRBV5-6, with a tentative D call TRBD2 (6 bases). Per germline, CDR1 SGHDT and CDR2 YYEEEE. The CDR3 consists of 15 residues. The V and J ends lost 0 bases and 4 bases respectively, with 11 bases between them. CDR3 residues: CASSLVGDFYNEQFF. The DNA for the CDR3 is TGTGCCAGCAGCTTGGTAGGGGACTTTTACAATGAGCAGTTCTTC.

This clonotype came up many times. The V and J genes are TRBV3-1 and TRBJ1-2; maybe TRBD1 (5 bases). CDR1 and CDR2 (germline): LGHDT, YNNKEL (reference sequence). This CDR3 is 13 amino acids long. V lost 0 bases and J 7 bases, leaving 9 bases between the germline ends. CDR3 amino acids: CASSQEPGGGYTF. The CDR3 nucleotides are TGTGCCAGCAGCCAAGAACCTGGGGGTGGCTACACCTTC.